This is a list of T cell receptor beta chains from one sample in a study of blood T cell repertoires in COVID-19. Only in-frame clones appear in the TCRdb table, and some are missing; sequencing was by immunoSEQ multiplex PCR. The sample has more than 150,000 clones, around 80% seen once; the top ten hold roughly 13%. The sequencing sample was made of peripheral blood. The origin of the receptors is a man aged 50 to 59 who had recovered from COVID-19. Each CDR3 is given with its conserved first and last residue. D genes are given only for firm matches. The size field is filled for only some rows; it gives once, few, many or a size class.

j_gene,v_gene,d_gene,abundance,CDR3nt,CDR3aa
TRBJ1-1,TRBV7-2,.,.,TGTGCCAGCAGCTTTGGGGGGTGGGGCTTCATGAACACTGAAGCTTTCTTT,CASSFGGWGFMNTEAFF
TRBJ2-3,TRBV6-6,TRBD1,.,TGTGCCAGCAGTTTGGGACAGCGACGGGACACAGATACGCAGTATTTT,CASSLGQRRDTDTQYF
TRBJ1-4,TRBV6-1,.,once,TGTGCCAGCAGTGAACTAGGGAGCCGTGTTGAACTGTTTTTT,CASSELGSRVELFF
TRBJ2-3,TRBV2,TRBD2,.,TGTGCCAGCACAGGACTAGCGGGAATGTACACAGATACGCAGTATTTT,CASTGLAGMYTDTQYF
TRBJ2-3,TRBV19,TRBD2,few,TGTGCCAGTAGTATAGTGGGACTAGCGACCACAGATACGCAGTATTTT,CASSIVGLATTDTQYF
TRBJ2-2,TRBV29-1,TRBD1,.,TGCAGCGTAAGCGGACAGGGCGCGAACACCGGGGAGCTGTTTTTT,CSVSGQGANTGELFF
TRBJ2-4,TRBV7-2,TRBD1,.,TGTGCCAGCAGCGACAGGGGATTAGGCAAAAACATTCAGTACTTC,CASSDRGLGKNIQYF
TRBJ1-2,TRBV3-1/TRBV3-2,TRBD1,.,TGTGCCAGCAGCCAAAACGACAGGGCGGGCTATGGCTACACCTTC,CASSQNDRAGYGYTF
TRBJ1-2,TRBV28,.,.,TGTGCCAGCAGTTTCCGGGGGGGGATCTATGGCTACACCTTC,CASSFRGGIYGYTF
TRBJ2-1,TRBV3-1/TRBV3-2,TRBD2,.,TGTGCCAGCAGCCCCTTGGTGGGTAGCGGGAACACCAACTACAATGAGCAGTTCTTC,CASSPLVGSGNTNYNEQFF
TRBJ2-7,TRBV6-5,TRBD2,.,TGTGCCAGCAGACTGACTAGCGGGATTATCGACGAGCAGTACTTC,CASRLTSGIIDEQYF
TRBJ2-3,TRBV7-9,.,.,TGTGCCAGCACCACCGACAGGTTTGATACGCAGTATTTT,CASTTDRFDTQYF
TRBJ2-1,TRBV7-8,.,.,TGTGCCAGCATTACCGGGACTCCGGGTCCCAATGAGCAGTTCTTC,CASITGTPGPNEQFF
TRBJ2-3,TRBV12-3/TRBV12-4,.,.,TGTGCCAGCAGTTTACAGGGGCCAGATACGCAGTATTTT,CASSLQGPDTQYF
TRBJ2-5,TRBV5-8,.,.,TGTGCCAGCAGCTTGGTGTCCGTCCAAGAGACCCAGTACTTC,CASSLVSVQETQYF
TRBJ2-3,TRBV19,.,once,TGTGCCAGTAGTAACAGCAGGGGAGATACGCAGTATTTT,CASSNSRGDTQYF
TRBJ2-7,TRBV6-2/TRBV6-3,TRBD2,.,TGTGCCAGCAGTCGCATAAGACTAGCTGGAGCCCACGAGCAGTACTTC,CASSRIRLAGAHEQYF
TRBJ2-7,TRBV19,TRBD1,.,TGTGCCAGTAGTATCCAGGGACAGGGGGCCTACGAGCAGTACTTC,CASSIQGQGAYEQYF
TRBJ2-1,TRBV5-6,TRBD1,.,TGTGCCAGCAGCAGTACCGGGACAGGGGTTGACAATGAGCAGTTCTTC,CASSSTGTGVDNEQFF
TRBJ1-5,TRBV19,.,.,TGTGCCAGTAGTATAGATTATTGGCCGGGGACTAGGCCTCAGCCCCAGCATTTT,CASSIDYWPGTRPQPQHF
TRBJ2-4,TRBV24-1,.,.,TGTGCCACCAGTGCCCGGGAGTCCAAAAACATTCAGTACTTC,CATSARESKNIQYF
TRBJ1-6,TRBV11-2,.,.,TGTGCCAGCAGCCGGGGAGGGGGTTTTTCACCCCTCCACTTT,CASSRGGGFSPLHF
TRBJ1-4,TRBV5-6,TRBD1,.,TGTGCCAGCAGCTGGGGGGGACAGGGAGATGAAAAACTGTTTTTT,CASSWGGQGDEKLFF
TRBJ1-1,TRBV27,TRBD1,once,TGTGCCAGCAGTCCACTACTCGGACAGGGACGGATCACTGAAGCTTTCTTT,CASSPLLGQGRITEAFF
TRBJ2-1,TRBV19,TRBD2,.,TGTGCCAGTACCCCACACCTTAGCGGGAGCTCCTACAATGAGCAGTTCTTC,CASTPHLSGSSYNEQFF
TRBJ2-7,TRBV27,TRBD2,.,TGTGCCAGCAGTCGTAGCGGGGCAACCTACGAGCAGTACTTC,CASSRSGATYEQYF
TRBJ1-2,TRBV27,.,.,TGTGCCAGCAGTCCCGTCCCCAGTAGGGGTGGCTACACCTTC,CASSPVPSRGGYTF
TRBJ2-1,TRBV11-1,.,.,TGTGCCAGCAGCTTAGTGCCTAGCTATGAGCAGTTCTTC,CASSLVPSYEQFF
TRBJ1-1,TRBV7-9,TRBD1,few,TGTGCCAGCAGCTCCCCGACAGGGGGACAAATTGGGACTGAAGCTTTCTTT,CASSSPTGGQIGTEAFF
TRBJ2-5,TRBV7-8,TRBD2,.,TGTGCCAGCAGGACTGGGACTAGCGGCGAGACCCAGTACTTC,CASRTGTSGETQYF